A single sample gave rise to the 25 T cell receptor beta chains below, sequenced in a study of blood T cell repertoires in COVID-19. Method: immunoSEQ multiplex PCR; TCRdb's copy keeps in-frame clones and lacks some. This sample yields 250,000 to 300,000 clones, of which 88% are seen a single time; around 11% belongs to the top ten. Sequenced: peripheral blood. The source of these receptors is a woman aged 25-40 years with COVID-19, enrolled during active disease.

This chain connects TRBV2 to TRBJ2-3; possible D gene TRBD2, 6 bases. With 8 bases removed from V and 1 base from J, the gap between germline ends came to 13 bases. Germline V gives CDR1 SNHLY, CDR2 FYNNEI. The CDR3 contains 14 residues. CDR3 in amino acids: CASRRRGGTDTQYF. CDR3 nucleotides: TGTGCCAGCCGAAGGAGGGGCGGCACAGATACGCAGTATTTT.

This chain uses TRBV28 with TRBJ1-5; D is unclear. CDR1 and CDR2 (germline): MDHEN, SYDVKM. There are 16 residues in the CDR3. Trimming took off 5 bases at V and 5 bases at J, with 19 bases between the two ends. This CDR3 reads CASSPFSPGRDQPQHF. The DNA for the CDR3 is TGTGCCAGCAGTCCCTTTAGTCCCGGGCGGGATCAGCCCCAGCATTTT.

The rearrangement links TRBV27 to TRBJ1-2; perhaps TRBD1 as D (5 bases). Trimming shortened V by 2 bases and J by 3 bases, and 7 bases separated the two germline ends. CDR1 is MNHEY, CDR2 SMNVEV, per germline (reference sequence). The CDR3 covers 13 residues. CDR3 nucleotides: TGTGCCAGCAGTTTAGGGGCATACTATGGCTACACCTTC. It is translated as CASSLGAYYGYTF.

The J gene is TRBJ2-5, the V gene TRBV7-8, with 12 bases fitting TRBD2. Trimming removed 4 bases from V and 6 bases from J; junction bases left unmatched: 6. Germline CDR1 SGHVS, CDR2 FQNEAQ. The CDR3 spans 15 residues. The CDR3 sequence is CASSSQTSGRKTQYF. In nucleotides, the CDR3 is TGTGCCAGCAGCTCCCAGACTAGCGGGAGAAAGACCCAGTACTTC.

The chain combines TRBV28 with TRBJ1-3; the D gene is possibly TRBD1 (5 bases). Trimming removed 3 bases at V and 0 bases at J, with 9 bases between. This CDR3 has 15 residues. Germline CDR1 MDHEN, CDR2 SYDVKM. As DNA, the CDR3 is TGTGCCAGCAGTTTGCTACAGGACTCTGGAAACACCATATATTTT. Its protein product is CASSLLQDSGNTIYF.

This chain links TRBV19 with TRBJ2-7, with 9 nucleotides matching TRBD1. The trim removed 6 bases at V and 3 bases at J, leaving 12 bases unmatched. There are 16 residues in the CDR3. In germline, CDR1 is LNHDA, CDR2 SQIVND (reference sequence). The CDR3 DNA is TGTGCCAGTAGGAGAAGGGGGGGACAGGGAGACTACGAGCAGTACTTC. It specifies CASRRRGGQGDYEQYF.

As for this clone: The identical CDR3 is also encoded by other nucleotide sequences in the sample. The V gene is TRBV12-3 or TRBV12-4, the J gene TRBJ1-2, with D hard to call. V was shortened by 4 bases and J by 2 bases, with 5 bases between the two germline ends. The CDR3 covers 12 residues. The CDR3, as DNA: TGTGCCAGCAGTTCCTCGAACTATGGCTACACCTTC. The encoded protein is CASSSSNYGYTF.

Here the CDR3 reads CASSQTSLAGVEQYF. For the CDR3, the DNA is TGCGCCAGCAGCCAAACTTCACTAGCGGGAGTTGAGCAGTACTTC. This chain connects TRBV5-1 to TRBJ2-7; 11 bases are a match to TRBD2. The CDR3 is made up of 15 amino acids. The J segment lost 7 bases and the V segment lost 4 bases, leaving 10 bases of the junction unmatched. Per germline, CDR1 SGHRS and CDR2 YFSETQ.

The genes are TRBV9 and TRBJ1-3; D possibly corresponds to TRBD1 (5 bases). The length of the CDR3 is 14 residues. CDR1 is SGDLS and CDR2 is YYNGEE in the germline V gene. Trimming left V 0 bases short and J 2 bases short, with 6 bases between. Written as DNA, the CDR3 is TGTGCCAGCAGCGTAGAGGGGACTGGAAACACCATATATTTT. Its protein is CASSVEGTGNTIYF.

The genes are TRBV11-2 and TRBJ2-7, with TRBD1 matching over 8 bases. V shed 3 bases, J shed 5 bases, and the junction held 6 bases outside the gene matches. CDR3 size: 14 residues. CDR1 SGHAT and CDR2 FQNNGV come from the germline V gene. The CDR3 reads CASSFGTGGHEQYF. CDR3 coding DNA: TGTGCCAGCAGCTTCGGGACAGGTGGCCACGAGCAGTACTTC. Full variable domain (missing parts from reference TRBV11-2 and TRBJ2-7): EAGVAQSPRYKIIEKRQSVAFWCNPISGHATLYWYQQILGQGPKLLIQFQNNGVVDDSQLPKDRFSAERLKGVDSTLKIQPAKLEDSAVYLCASSFGTGGHEQYFGPGTRLTVT.

The V call is TRBV7-9, the J call TRBJ2-1; the match to TRBD2 covers 7 bases. The CDR3 has 13 residues. After removal of 11 bases from V and 6 bases from J, the junction contained 10 bases not matched to a gene. The germline V gene encodes CDR1 SEHNR and CDR2 FQNEAQ (reference sequence). The CDR3 sequence is CAGRLARVNEQFF. The CDR3 DNA sequence: TGTGCCGGGAGACTAGCTAGGGTCAATGAGCAGTTCTTC.

The chain couples TRBV15 to TRBJ2-1, with 12 bases identical to TRBD2. CDR3 size: 17 residues. V gave up 1 base and J gave up 5 bases; unmatched junction bases: 6. CDR1 LNHNV and CDR2 YYDKDF come from the germline V gene (reference sequence). CDR3 region: CATSRGPSGRGDNEQFF. The CDR3 DNA reads TGTGCCACCAGCAGAGGGCCTAGCGGGAGGGGGGACAATGAGCAGTTCTTC.

The genes are TRBV28 and TRBJ1-2, with a tentative D call TRBD1 (6 bases). The CDR3 spans 13 residues. The V end lost 6 bases, the J end lost 3 bases, and 11 bases lay between the germline ends. In germline, CDR1 is MDHEN, CDR2 SYDVKM. The CDR3 nucleotides are TGTGCCAGCAGCCCAGGGGTACACTATGGCTACACCTTC. This codes for CASSPGVHYGYTF.

The V and J genes are TRBV5-6 and TRBJ2-1; 10 positions agree with TRBD2. This CDR3 has 14 residues. Looked up from germline, CDR1 is SGHDT and CDR2 is YYEEEE. V shed 5 bases, J shed 15 bases, and the junction held 14 bases outside the gene matches. The CDR3 protein is CASRGGVSGRLLFF. The DNA of the CDR3 is TGTGCCAGCAGGGGTGGGGTTAGCGGGAGGCTCTTGTTCTTC.

The J gene is TRBJ2-4, the V gene TRBV6-5; 9 bases fit TRBD1. Germline V CDR1 and CDR2: MNHEY, SVGAGI. This CDR3 is 16 amino acids long. Trimming cost V 0 bases and J 7 bases; bases outside gene matches: 7. The CDR3 region is CASSYSGTGIGNIQYF. The CDR3 nucleotides read TGTGCCAGCAGTTACTCCGGGACAGGGATAGGGAACATTCAGTACTTC.

V usage is TRBV15 and J usage is TRBJ2-7; the D gene is possibly TRBD2 (6 bases). The germline V gene has CDR1 LNHNV and CDR2 YYDKDF (reference sequence). The CDR3 sequence is 16 residues long. V was cut by 2 bases and J by 6 bases, with 20 bases left in between. DNA for the CDR3: TGTGCCACCAGCAGACCCGCGGGACTTGTAACTCCCGAGCAGTACTTC. It encodes CATSRPAGLVTPEQYF.

V usage is TRBV19 and J usage is TRBJ2-1, with D maybe TRBD1 (6 bases). The CDR3 is made up of 13 amino acids. Per germline, CDR1 LNHDA and CDR2 SQIVND (reference sequence). V was trimmed by 7 bases and J by 5 bases, leaving 12 bases between them. CDR3 sequence: CASTPGQNNEQFF. The CDR3 DNA reads as TGTGCCAGTACCCCGGGACAAAACAATGAGCAGTTCTTC.

Ten or more counts support this clone. V and J are TRBV27 and TRBJ1-5; a possible D gene is TRBD1 (5 bases). CDR1 is MNHEY, CDR2 SMNVEV, per germline (reference sequence). The CDR3 covers 14 residues. V gave up 6 bases and J gave up 1 base, with 10 bases separating them. The CDR3 sequence: CASRQPGSNQPQHF. CDR3 nucleotides: TGTGCCAGCAGACAACCAGGGAGCAATCAGCCCCAGCATTTT.

The chain employs TRBV6-2 or TRBV6-3 and TRBJ2-7; 9 bases are a match to TRBD2. The CDR3 extends over 15 amino acids. The germline CDR1 and CDR2 sequences are MNHEY and SVGEGT. V trimming: 0 bases; J trimming: 4 bases; junction bases outside the gene matches: 4. The CDR3 DNA reads TGTGCCAGCAGTTACTCAGGAGCGGGAGGTTACGAGCAGTACTTC. It encodes CASSYSGAGGYEQYF.

The rearrangement uses TRBV19 and TRBJ1-1, with a tentative D call TRBD1 (5 bases). V lost 7 bases to trimming and J lost 4 bases, with 16 bases between them. Germline lookup yields CDR1 LNHDA and CDR2 SQIVND (reference sequence). The CDR3 runs 14 residues. This CDR3 is CASTGGGRGTEAFF. CDR3 DNA sequence: TGTGCCAGTACCGGGGGAGGGCGTGGCACTGAAGCTTTCTTT.

This clone came up once. V gene TRBV19 combines with J gene TRBJ2-5; D gene unclear. The CDR3 sequence is 13 residues long. Germline V gives CDR1 LNHDA, CDR2 SQIVND (reference sequence). V was pared by 1 base and J by 1 base, with 4 bases between. The CDR3 DNA reads TGTGCCAGTAGTATAGCTAGCCAAGAGACCCAGTACTTC. Its translation: CASSIASQETQYF.

The J gene is TRBJ2-1, the V gene TRBV7-9; D may be TRBD2 (6 bases). CDR1 SEHNR and CDR2 FQNEAQ come from the germline V gene (reference sequence). CDR3 length: 14 residues. V lost 8 bases to trimming and J lost 7 bases, with 18 bases between them. In DNA form, the CDR3 reads TGTGCCAGCCCGGGGGACGGGAGAGGGAATGAGCAGTTCTTC. Translated: CASPGDGRGNEQFF.

This chain joins TRBV5-1 and TRBJ2-2; 7 positions agree with TRBD1. J lost 5 bases, V lost 4 bases, and 5 bases had no gene match. Germline CDR1 and CDR2: SGHRS and YFSETQ. This CDR3 is built from 14 residues. Here the CDR3 DNA reads TGCGCCAGCAGCATCGACAGGGTGACCGGGGAGCTGTTTTTT. As protein: CASSIDRVTGELFF. Looking up the rest from reference TRBV5-1 and TRBJ2-2 gives the full variable domain: KAGVTQTPRYLIKTRGQQVTLSCSPISGHRSVSWYQQTPGQGLQFLFEYFSETQRNKGNFPGRFSGRQFSNSRSEMNVSTLELGDSALYLCASSIDRVTGELFFGEGSRLTVL.

The V call is TRBV30, the J call TRBJ1-2; 10 bases are shared with TRBD1. J was trimmed by 2 bases and V by 6 bases; bases with no gene match: 6. CDR1 is GTSNPN and CDR2 is SVGIG in the germline V gene (reference sequence). The CDR3 spans 14 residues. CDR3 sequence: CACRGTGDNYGYTF. Here the CDR3 DNA reads TGTGCCTGCCGCGGGACAGGGGACAACTATGGCTACACCTTC.

The J gene is TRBJ2-7, the V gene TRBV11-3; 7 bases agree with TRBD1. This CDR3 region has 14 residues. Per germline, CDR1 SGHNT and CDR2 YENEEA. Losses at the gene ends were 4 bases for V and 2 bases for J; bases not matched to a gene: 5. CDR3 amino acids: CASSSGQFPYEQYF. As DNA, the CDR3 is TGTGCCAGCAGCTCGGGACAGTTTCCCTACGAGCAGTACTTC.